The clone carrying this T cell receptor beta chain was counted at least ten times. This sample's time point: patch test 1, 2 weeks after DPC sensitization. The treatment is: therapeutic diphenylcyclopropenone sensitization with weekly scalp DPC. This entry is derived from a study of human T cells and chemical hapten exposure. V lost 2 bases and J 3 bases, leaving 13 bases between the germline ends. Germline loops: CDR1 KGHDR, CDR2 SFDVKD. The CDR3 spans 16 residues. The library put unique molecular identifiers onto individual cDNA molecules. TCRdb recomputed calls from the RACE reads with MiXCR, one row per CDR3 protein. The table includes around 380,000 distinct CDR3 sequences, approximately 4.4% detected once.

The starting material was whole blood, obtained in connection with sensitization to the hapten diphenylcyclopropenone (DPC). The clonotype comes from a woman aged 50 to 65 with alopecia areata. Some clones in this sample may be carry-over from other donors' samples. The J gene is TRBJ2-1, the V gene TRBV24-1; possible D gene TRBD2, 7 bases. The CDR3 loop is CATSDSQGGDYNEQFF. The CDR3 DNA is TGTGCCACCAGTGATTCACAGGGAGGGGACTACAATGAGCAGTTCTTC.